These 30 T cell receptor beta chains were all obtained from the same sample, sequenced in a study of shared clonotypes between healthy human individuals. Sequenced by immunoSEQ multiplex PCR; TCRdb stores in-frame clones only, minus some. The data contain around 600,000 clones, roughly 95% of them singletons. Positively selected for CCR7, the CD45RO-negative cells used as naive CD8 cells excluded terminally differentiated effector memory CD45RA+ cells. Sample: naive CD8+ T cells sorted from blood. Receptors originate from a young woman in good health.

V gene TRBV21-1 combines with J gene TRBJ2-7; TRBD2 was called by the table and not checked on the DNA. TRBV21-1 is designated a pseudogene. The CDR3 extends over 14 amino acids. The CDR3 DNA reads TGTGCCAGCAGCAAAGGGACTAGCTCCTACGAGCAGTACTTC. Translating gives CASSKGTSSYEQYF.

The rearrangement joins TRBV30 to TRBJ1-1; 10 nucleotides agree with TRBD1. This CDR3 comprises 14 residues. Germline V lookup: CDR1 GTSNPN, CDR2 SVGIG (reference sequence). V lost 5 bases and J lost 6; bases outside the gene matches: 9. CDR3 sequence: CAWGRDRGSPEAFF. CDR3 nucleotide sequence: TGTGCCTGGGGAAGGGACAGGGGATCCCCTGAAGCTTTCTTT.

The chain has TRBV19 and TRBJ1-6; TRBD1 agrees at 8 bases. J lost 7 bases, V lost 4 bases, and 9 bases had no gene match. Germline lookup yields CDR1 LNHDA and CDR2 SQIVND (reference sequence). The CDR3 length is 16 residues. The CDR3: CASSTWTGTANSPLHF. In DNA form, the CDR3 reads TGTGCCAGTAGTACATGGACAGGGACCGCCAATTCACCCCTCCACTTT.

The chain uses TRBV5-4 and TRBJ2-7; a possible D gene is TRBD1 (6 bases). The CDR3 spans 15 residues. Germline CDR1 reads SGHNT; CDR2 reads YYREEE (reference sequence). V was pared by 0 bases and J by 3 bases, with 13 bases between. DNA for the CDR3: TGTGCCAGCAGCTTGGGACAGGAAGGGGGCTACGAGCAGTACTTC. Its protein is CASSLGQEGGYEQYF.

The chain uses TRBV6-5 and TRBJ2-7; D is perhaps TRBD1 or TRBD2 (5 bases each). V was clipped by 0 bases and J by 5 bases, with 11 bases between them. Germline values: CDR1 MNHEY, CDR2 SVGAGI. CDR3 length equals 14 residues. As DNA, the CDR3 is TGTGCCAGCAGTTACTCGACGGGGCAGGACGAGCAGTACTTC. Its protein product is CASSYSTGQDEQYF.

The genes are TRBV6-6 and TRBJ2-7, with D possibly being TRBD1 (7 bases). The germline V and J ends were trimmed by 7 bases and 6 bases, with 19 bases remaining between them. In germline, CDR1 is MNHNY, CDR2 SVGAGI (reference sequence). This CDR3 is 14 amino acids long. CDR3 nucleotides: TGTGCCAGCATCCAACGGAGGGGGCTAGGCGAGCAGTACTTC. Protein: CASIQRRGLGEQYF.

This CDR3 is CSVIKNNEQFF. DNA for the CDR3: TGCAGCGTCATCAAGAACAATGAGCAGTTCTTC. This chain connects TRBV29-1 to TRBJ2-1; no definite D call. The length of the CDR3 is 11 residues. Germline CDR1 is SQVTM and CDR2 is ANQGSEA. Trimming removed 6 bases from V and 5 bases from J, with 8 bases in between.

The chain combines TRBV13 with TRBJ2-7; 8 bases match TRBD2. The CDR3 loop spans 14 amino acids. Trimming cost V 0 bases and J 4 bases; bases outside gene matches: 2. The germline gives CDR1 PRHDT, CDR2 FYEKMQ (reference sequence). The DNA for the CDR3 is TGTGCCAGCAGCTTAGGACTAGCGGAGTACGAGCAGTACTTC. Its protein is CASSLGLAEYEQYF.

Worth noting for this clone: The identical CDR3 is also encoded by other nucleotide sequences in the sample. J is TRBJ2-7 and V is TRBV28; 10 bases match TRBD1. The ends lost 6 bases at V and 3 bases at J; junction bases unmatched: 8. Germline V gene data show CDR1 as MDHEN and CDR2 as SYDVKM. This CDR3 spans 15 amino acids. In DNA form, the CDR3 reads TGTGCCAGCAGCTTTAGGGACAGGGGCCACTACGAGCAGTACTTC. Its protein is CASSFRDRGHYEQYF.

V and J are TRBV9 and TRBJ2-3; 9 bases are a match to TRBD2. The CDR3 is 15 amino acids. The ends lost 4 bases at V and 0 bases at J; junction bases unmatched: 3. The germline gives CDR1 SGDLS, CDR2 YYNGEE. CDR3 in DNA: TGTGCCAGCAGCCCCGGGACTAGCAGCACAGATACGCAGTATTTT. Protein product: CASSPGTSSTDTQYF.

The CDR3 nucleotides are TGTCCTGGGAGCGCACGTCTGCCCCCAAAGGACGAGCAGTACTTC. It yields the protein CPGSARLPPKDEQYF. This rearrangement joins TRBV22-1 to TRBJ2-7. TRBV22-1 is a pseudogene. This CDR3 is built from 15 residues.

The CDR3 nucleotides read TGTGCCTGGAGTAGCGGGCCCAATGAGCAGTTCTTC. It encodes CAWSSGPNEQFF. This chain uses TRBV30 with TRBJ2-1; maybe TRBD2 (6 bases). CDR3 length: 12 amino acids. Trimming took 2 bases from V and 6 from J, leaving 8 bases between them. Germline V CDR1 and CDR2: GTSNPN, SVGIG (reference sequence).

This sequence joins TRBV9 and TRBJ2-5; unclear D gene. The CDR3 length is 13 residues. V was clipped by 0 bases and J by 4 bases, with 7 bases between them. CDR1 and CDR2 from the germline V gene are SGDLS and YYNGEE. The CDR3 coding sequence is TGTGCCAGCAGCGTAGGTAGTATAGAGACCCAGTACTTC. Translating it yields CASSVGSIETQYF.

The chain is built from TRBV7-2 and TRBJ2-3, with a tentative D call TRBD2 (5 bases). This CDR3 has 16 amino acids. Trimming removed 5 bases from V and 4 bases from J, with 19 bases in between. Germline values: CDR1 SGHTA, CDR2 FQGNSA. The DNA of the CDR3 is TGTGCCAGCAGCCTAACTAGGGTTTTAGGATCAGATACGCAGTATTTT. The encoded protein is CASSLTRVLGSDTQYF. Drawing the rest from reference TRBV7-2 and TRBJ2-3, the complete variable domain is GAGVSQSPSNKVTEKGKDVELRCDPISGHTALYWYRQSLGQGLEFLIYFQGNSAPDKSGLPSDRFSAERTGGSVSTLTIQRTQQEDSAVYLCASSLTRVLGSDTQYFGPGTRLTVL.

Concerning this clone itself: Other nucleotide sequences in the sample specify the same CDR3. The gene calls are TRBV5-6 and TRBJ2-7; no reliable D call. CDR3 size: 13 residues. Trimming cost V 1 base and J 3 bases, with 8 bases left between them. Germline V gives CDR1 SGHDT, CDR2 YYEEEE. This chain's CDR3 is CASSLTGSYEQYF. CDR3 bases: TGTGCCAGCAGCTTGACGGGTAGCTACGAGCAGTACTTC.

CDR3 amino acids: CASSLYQGGTGELFF. DNA for the CDR3: TGTGCCAGCAGTTTATATCAGGGAGGCACCGGGGAGCTGTTTTTT. The chain couples TRBV27 to TRBJ2-2, with D maybe TRBD2 (6 bases). Per the germline V gene, CDR1 is MNHEY and CDR2 is SMNVEV (reference sequence). CDR3 length: 15 residues. Trimming took 1 base from V and 4 from J, leaving 10 bases between them.

The V call is TRBV4-2, the J call TRBJ1-5, with D unresolved. The V end lost 1 base, the J end lost 1 base, and 11 bases lay between the germline ends. The CDR3 covers 16 residues. Germline V gives CDR1 LGHNA, CDR2 YNFKEQ. This CDR3 reads CASSQGGLRSNQPQHF. The CDR3 coding sequence is TGTGCCAGCAGCCAAGGAGGTCTGAGAAGCAATCAGCCCCAGCATTTT.

The genes are TRBV14 and TRBJ2-1, with D possibly TRBD1 on 5 matching bases. Germline assignment: CDR1 SGHDN and CDR2 FVKESK. V gave up 1 base and J gave up 9 bases, with 13 bases separating them. The CDR3 totals 14 residues. CDR3 nucleotide sequence: TGTGCCAGCAGCCAAGCTCTGGACACGACTGAGCAGTTCTTC. It specifies CASSQALDTTEQFF.

The V call is TRBV4-1, the J call TRBJ2-5; the D is unclear. There are 17 residues in the CDR3. V dropped 1 base and J dropped 2 bases, with 17 bases sitting between them. Germline CDR1 reads MGHRA; CDR2 reads YSYEKL. CDR3: CASSQADPSIFQETQYF. CDR3 sequence (DNA): TGCGCCAGCAGCCAAGCTGACCCGTCCATATTTCAAGAGACCCAGTACTTC.

The count of this clone is one. CDR3 sequence: CSVETGENTEAFF. Here the CDR3 DNA reads TGCAGCGTTGAAACAGGGGAGAACACTGAAGCTTTCTTT. The genes are TRBV29-1 and TRBJ1-1; TRBD1 matches 7 bases. The CDR3 contains 13 residues. The germline V gene has CDR1 SQVTM and CDR2 ANQGSEA. With V trimmed by 2 bases and J by 1 base, 1 base remained unmatched. Complete variable domain (other parts from reference TRBV29-1 and TRBJ1-1): SAVISQKPSRDICQRGTSLTIQCQVDSQVTMMFWYRQQPGQSLTLIATANQGSEATYESGFVIDKFPISRPNLTFSTLTVSNMSPEDSSIYLCSVETGENTEAFFGQGTRLTVV.

The J gene is TRBJ2-1, the V gene TRBV7-9, with TRBD2 identical over 10 bases. CDR1 and CDR2 (germline): SEHNR, FQNEAQ (reference sequence). Trimming at V came to 1 base and at J to 5 bases, leaving 11 bases not matched to a gene. This CDR3 is 18 amino acids long. The CDR3 sequence: CASSLVSGRASENNEQFF. The DNA of the CDR3 is TGTGCCAGCAGCTTAGTAAGCGGGAGGGCGTCTGAGAACAATGAGCAGTTCTTC.

This chain uses TRBV10-2 with TRBJ1-1; 8 positions match TRBD1. The CDR3 sequence is 15 residues long. The ends lost 3 bases at V and 7 bases at J; junction bases unmatched: 10. Germline V gives CDR1 WSHSY, CDR2 SAAADI. For the CDR3, the DNA is TGCGCCAGCAGTGACCCAGGGCAGGGGGCCGTTGAAGCTTTCTTT. This encodes CASSDPGQGAVEAFF.

This chain links TRBV2 with TRBJ2-1, with no clear D. V was clipped by 1 base and J by 8 bases, with 9 bases between them. Germline V gene sequence: CDR1 SNHLY, CDR2 FYNNEI. The CDR3 covers 13 residues. CDR3: CASSEVGWDEQFF. CDR3 in DNA: TGTGCCAGCAGTGAAGTGGGTTGGGATGAGCAGTTCTTC. Using reference TRBV2 and TRBJ2-1 for the parts outside the CDR3, the full variable domain is EPEVTQTPSHQVTQMGQEVILRCVPISNHLYFYWYRQILGQKVEFLVSFYNNEISEKSEIFDDQFSVERPDGSNFTLKIRSTKLEDSAMYFCASSEVGWDEQFFGPGTRLTVL.

The chain has TRBV28 and TRBJ2-1; no clear D. Trimming cost V 4 bases and J 10 bases, with 5 bases left between them. Germline values: CDR1 MDHEN, CDR2 SYDVKM. The CDR3 consists of 10 residues. The CDR3 sequence: CASSSGEQFF. CDR3 coding DNA: TGTGCCAGCAGTTCCGGAGAGCAGTTCTTC.

The V and J genes are TRBV27 and TRBJ1-1; 7 nucleotides match TRBD1. Germline values: CDR1 MNHEY, CDR2 SMNVEV (reference sequence). V shed 0 bases and J 5 bases; nucleotides not matched to a gene: 6. The CDR3 length is 15 residues. The CDR3, as DNA: TGTGCCAGCAGTTTATCCCAGACAGGGTGGACTGAAGCTTTCTTT. This gives the protein CASSLSQTGWTEAFF.

As DNA, the CDR3 is TGTGCCAGCAGCCAAGATTTCAGGAGGGCGAACACCGGGGAGCTGTTTTTT. It yields the protein CASSQDFRRANTGELFF. V usage is TRBV4-2 and J usage is TRBJ2-2; perhaps TRBD2 as D (6 bases). Germline values: CDR1 LGHNA, CDR2 YNFKEQ. V dropped 0 bases and J dropped 0 bases, with 11 bases sitting between them. CDR3 length equals 17 residues.

This rearrangement joins TRBV13 to TRBJ2-7, with 9 nucleotides matching TRBD2. V lost 5 bases, J lost 3 bases, and 5 bases stayed unmatched. Germline V gene sequence: CDR1 PRHDT, CDR2 FYEKMQ (reference sequence). The CDR3 contains 14 residues. CDR3 protein: CASSSRTSDYEQYF. CDR3 nucleotide sequence: TGTGCCAGCAGCAGCCGGACTAGCGACTACGAGCAGTACTTC. Drawing the rest from reference TRBV13 and TRBJ2-7, the complete variable domain is AAGVIQSPRHLIKEKRETATLKCYPIPRHDTVYWYQQGPGQDPQFLISFYEKMQSDKGSIPDRFSAQQFSDYHSELNMSSLELGDSALYFCASSSRTSDYEQYFGPGTRLTVT.

This chain connects TRBV23-1 to TRBJ2-7; the match to TRBD2 covers 8 bases. TRBV23-1 is an ORF for which the function is uncertain. The trim removed 5 bases at V and 3 bases at J, leaving 3 bases unmatched. The CDR3 is 13 amino acids. The CDR3 here is CASSSGSLYEQYF. In nucleotides, the CDR3 is TGCGCCAGCAGTAGCGGGAGTCTCTACGAGCAGTACTTC.

The rearrangement uses TRBV6-6 and TRBJ2-1; 8 bases are shared with TRBD1. The CDR3 consists of 15 residues. Germline CDR1 is MNHNY and CDR2 is SVGAGI (reference sequence). The V and J ends lost 5 bases and 5 bases, in that order; junction bases with no gene match: 8. For the CDR3, the DNA is TGTGCCAGCAGTCATTGGACAGGGCTGGACAATGAGCAGTTCTTC. It encodes CASSHWTGLDNEQFF.

This clone was seen a handful of times. The gene calls are TRBV5-8 and TRBJ1-2; D call uncertain. Germline values: CDR1 SGHTS, CDR2 YDEGEE. This CDR3 contains 15 residues. The V end lost 0 bases, the J end lost 2 bases, and 11 bases lay between the germline ends. CDR3 sequence: CASSLGLLGNYGYTF. In DNA, the CDR3 is TGTGCCAGCAGCTTGGGTTTGCTAGGGAACTATGGCTACACCTTC.